These 24 T cell receptor beta chains came from one sample sequenced in a study of T cell changes during pregnancy in multiple sclerosis. TCRdb's copy holds only in-frame clones and misses some; the assay was immunoSEQ multiplex PCR. The table shows 28,000 or so clones, with 85% to 90% occurring only once. This material consisted of CD4+ T cells from peripheral blood mononuclear cells, taken in the first trimester of pregnancy. All receptors come from a female donor in good health, enrolled as a control in a pregnancy study.

The chain joins TRBV6-4 to TRBJ2-2, with unresolved D. With 3 bases removed from V and 4 bases from J, the gap between germline ends came to 12 bases. Germline assignment: CDR1 MRHNA and CDR2 SNTAGT. This CDR3 comprises 15 residues. The CDR3 here is CASSEHYMVTGELFF. The DNA for the CDR3 is TGTGCCAGCAGTGAACATTATATGGTCACCGGGGAGCTGTTTTTT.

CDR3 sequence: CASSLPSSGEKLFF. The CDR3 region has the DNA TGTGCCAGCAGCTTACCGTCTTCGGGTGAAAAACTGTTTTTT. The genes are TRBV7-9 and TRBJ1-4; D remains ambiguous. Trimming left V 2 bases short and J 7 bases short, with 11 bases between. This CDR3 spans 14 amino acids. In germline, CDR1 is SEHNR, CDR2 FQNEAQ (reference sequence).

V and J are TRBV6-6 and TRBJ1-1; D is uncertain. The V end was cut by 2 bases, the J end by 8 bases, with 6 bases between. Germline CDR1 and CDR2: MNHNY and SVGAGI (reference sequence). There are 11 residues in the CDR3. The CDR3 nucleotides read TGTGCCAGCAGTTACCCCACAGAAGCTTTCTTT. Translation: CASSYPTEAFF.

CDR3 region: CASSQLTSGGGLDEQFF. Here the CDR3 DNA reads TGCGCCAGCAGTCAACTCACTAGCGGGGGAGGCCTTGATGAGCAGTTCTTC. This sequence joins TRBV4-1 and TRBJ2-1; TRBD2 matches 11 bases. With 6 bases clipped from V and 8 bases from J, the junction kept 15 bases outside the gene matches. The CDR3 contains 17 residues. Germline loops: CDR1 MGHRA, CDR2 YSYEKL.

The chain has TRBV27 and TRBJ1-5; D remains unclear. The CDR3 contains 15 residues. Germline values: CDR1 MNHEY, CDR2 SMNVEV (reference sequence). Trimming shortened V by 6 bases and J by 5 bases, and 17 bases separated the two germline ends. The CDR3 DNA reads TGTGCCAGCAGACGTCGCGGGTCCGGGGATCAGCCCCAGCATTTT. Protein sequence: CASRRRGSGDQPQHF.

The rearrangement uses TRBV7-2 and TRBJ1-3; D remains unclear. The CDR3 is 16 amino acids. Per the germline V gene, CDR1 is SGHTA and CDR2 is FQGNSA. V lost 5 bases and J lost 2, with 16 bases in between. CDR3 region: CASSAVEVLAGNTIYF. The DNA of the CDR3 is TGTGCCAGCAGCGCCGTCGAGGTTCTTGCTGGAAACACCATATATTTT.

This clone has only one observation. The J gene is TRBJ1-4, the V gene TRBV11-3, with TRBD1 matching 7 bases. Germline loops: CDR1 SGHNT, CDR2 YENEEA. J was trimmed by 10 bases and V by 5 bases; bases with no gene match: 10. The CDR3 runs 14 residues. The CDR3 DNA follows: TGTGCCAGCAGCCCTAGACAGGGATGGGGAAAACTGTTTTTT. It encodes CASSPRQGWGKLFF.

The J gene is TRBJ2-1, the V gene TRBV5-1; D might be TRBD1 (6 bases). Per the germline V gene, CDR1 is SGHRS and CDR2 is YFSETQ. The CDR3 contains 17 residues. Trimming cost V 0 bases and J 0 bases, with 13 bases left between them. The CDR3 nucleotides read TGCGCCAGCAGCTTGGATTCAGGGGTCGCCTCCTACAATGAGCAGTTCTTC. Its protein is CASSLDSGVASYNEQFF.

The chain has TRBV19 and TRBJ2-3; 10 bases are shared with TRBD2. V dropped 2 bases and J dropped 3; count of bases not matched to a gene: 8. The CDR3 sequence is 17 residues long. From germline, CDR1 is LNHDA and CDR2 SQIVND (reference sequence). In nucleotides, the CDR3 is TGTGCCAGTAGTATAACTAAAGCGGGGGGGAAAACAGATACGCAGTATTTT. It is translated as CASSITKAGGKTDTQYF.

This sequence joins TRBV30 and TRBJ1-1; no clear D gene. The CDR3 has 14 amino acids. Germline loops: CDR1 GTSNPN, CDR2 SVGIG (reference sequence). V gave up 1 base and J gave up 1 base, with 10 bases separating them. The DNA of the CDR3 is TGTGCCTGGAGTGAGAGGGAGAGGAACACTGAAGCTTTCTTT. This encodes CAWSERERNTEAFF.

This chain joins TRBV19 and TRBJ2-7; possible D gene TRBD1, 6 bases. This CDR3 contains 14 residues. In germline, CDR1 is LNHDA, CDR2 SQIVND (reference sequence). Trimming shortened V by 4 bases and J by 0 bases, and 10 bases separated the two germline ends. CDR3 bases: TGTGCCAGTAGTACGACAGGCGGCTCCTACGAGCAGTACTTC. This sequence encodes CASSTTGGSYEQYF.

J is TRBJ1-1 and V is TRBV14, with D possibly TRBD1 on 6 matching bases. V gave up 1 base and J gave up 5 bases, with 17 bases separating them. CDR1 SGHDN and CDR2 FVKESK come from the germline V gene. CDR3 size: 16 residues. CDR3 amino acids: CASSQGGGWGSTEAFF. CDR3 bases: TGTGCCAGCAGCCAAGGGGGGGGCTGGGGGTCGACTGAAGCTTTCTTT.

The chain combines TRBV6-5 with TRBJ1-6, with 10 bases aligning to TRBD1. CDR1 and CDR2 from the germline V gene are MNHEY and SVGAGI. The ends lost 0 bases at V and 9 bases at J; junction bases unmatched: 2. This CDR3 is 15 amino acids long. CDR3 DNA sequence: TGTGCCAGCAGTTACTCCTGGACAGGGGGTTCACCCCTCCACTTT. It translates to CASSYSWTGGSPLHF.

This clone has a single count. The CDR3, as DNA: TGTGCCAGCAGAGGACAGGGTTCAGAAAAACTGTTTTTT. As protein: CASRGQGSEKLFF. V is TRBV6-5 and J is TRBJ1-4; 8 positions match TRBD1. The germline V gene has CDR1 MNHEY and CDR2 SVGAGI. V lost 6 bases to trimming and J lost 8 bases; unmatched junction nucleotides: 5. The CDR3 consists of 13 residues.

The chain joins TRBV4-1 to TRBJ1-2, with 9 nucleotides matching TRBD1. The CDR3 covers 16 residues. V was pared by 1 base and J by 5 bases, with 8 bases of the junction left unmatched. Germline CDR1 MGHRA, CDR2 YSYEKL. This chain's CDR3 is CASSQGHGQGLYGYTF. CDR3 DNA: TGCGCCAGCAGCCAAGGACACGGACAGGGGCTTTATGGCTACACCTTC.

In DNA form, the CDR3 reads TGTGCCAGCAGCTTAGCGGAAGGGGCTGGCTACACCTTC. It translates to CASSLAEGAGYTF. This chain connects TRBV7-9 to TRBJ1-2; the D gene is possibly TRBD1 (5 bases). The CDR3 loop spans 13 amino acids. Germline V gene sequence: CDR1 SEHNR, CDR2 FQNEAQ (reference sequence). Deletions cut 0 bases from V and 7 bases from J, with 9 bases between.

The chain joins TRBV10-3 to TRBJ1-2, with TRBD1 identical over 8 bases. The ends lost 9 bases at V and 3 bases at J; junction bases unmatched: 6. Looked up from germline, CDR1 is ENHRY and CDR2 is SYGVKD. This CDR3 spans 13 amino acids. CDR3 nucleotide sequence: TGTGCCATTGGAGGGGGACAGGACTATGGCTACACCTTC. As protein: CAIGGGQDYGYTF.

The chain uses TRBV7-3 and TRBJ2-7; the D gene is possibly TRBD2 (5 bases). Per the germline V gene, CDR1 is SGHTA and CDR2 is FQGTGA. The V and J ends lost 0 bases and 5 bases respectively, with 8 bases between them. This CDR3 is 13 amino acids long. The CDR3 reads CASSLTPEDEQYF. The CDR3 DNA follows: TGTGCCAGCAGCTTAACACCGGAGGACGAGCAGTACTTC.

The chain carries TRBV28 and TRBJ2-7; 8 nucleotides match TRBD1. Trimming took 5 bases from V and 5 from J; bases not matched to a gene: 8. The CDR3 extends over 14 amino acids. Germline lookup yields CDR1 MDHEN and CDR2 SYDVKM. CDR3 amino acids: CASSRSDRDHEQYF. As DNA, the CDR3 is TGTGCCAGCAGTCGCTCGGACAGGGACCACGAGCAGTACTTC. Filled out from reference TRBV28 and TRBJ2-7, the complete variable domain reads DVKVTQSSRYLVKRTGEKVFLECVQDMDHENMFWYRQDPGLGLRLIYFSYDVKMKEKGDIPEGYSVSREKKERFSLILESASTNQTSMYLCASSRSDRDHEQYFGPGTRLTVT.

The chain uses TRBV11-2 and TRBJ2-4; 9 nucleotides agree with TRBD2. This CDR3 spans 19 amino acids. Germline V gene data show CDR1 as SGHAT and CDR2 as FQNNGV. Unmatched junction bases numbered 16, after V lost 4 bases and J lost 3 bases. CDR3 amino acids: CASSWGRGGDSRGKNIQYF. Written as DNA, the CDR3 is TGTGCCAGCAGCTGGGGGCGCGGGGGGGATTCCCGGGGCAAAAACATTCAGTACTTC.

This CDR3 reads CASRPLTGDGQPQHF. The CDR3 region has the DNA TGTGCCAGCAGACCCTTAACAGGGGATGGGCAGCCCCAGCATTTT. The chain recombines TRBV28 with TRBJ1-5, with 7 bases identical to TRBD1. Germline assignment: CDR1 MDHEN and CDR2 SYDVKM. J was trimmed by 7 bases and V by 6 bases; bases with no gene match: 12. There are 15 residues in the CDR3.

This clone has only a few counts. The V and J genes are TRBV29-1 and TRBJ2-6; no clear D. Germline V lookup: CDR1 SQVTM, CDR2 ANQGSEA. The V end lost 2 bases, the J end lost 4 bases, and 9 bases lay between the germline ends. The CDR3 consists of 14 residues. CDR3 residues: CSVESPVGANVLTF. CDR3 bases: TGCAGCGTTGAATCCCCCGTCGGGGCCAACGTCCTGACTTTC.

The chain joins TRBV5-6 to TRBJ1-4; 7 bases fit TRBD1. V shed 0 bases, J shed 7 bases, and the junction held 3 bases outside the gene matches. CDR3 size: 14 residues. The germline gives CDR1 SGHDT, CDR2 YYEEEE. CDR3 amino acids: CASSLDRGGEKLFF. Written as DNA, the CDR3 is TGTGCCAGCAGCTTGGACAGGGGCGGTGAAAAACTGTTTTTT.

This clone came up once. The V gene is TRBV7-9, the J gene TRBJ2-7; 10 nucleotides line up with TRBD1. The trim removed 5 bases at V and 0 bases at J, leaving 7 bases unmatched. The CDR3 spans 16 residues. Germline CDR1 and CDR2: SEHNR and FQNEAQ (reference sequence). CDR3 nucleotides: TGTGCCAGCAGCACCCGACAGGGGGCTAGCTCCTACGAGCAGTACTTC. This codes for CASSTRQGASSYEQYF. Supplemented by reference TRBV7-9 and TRBJ2-7, the full variable domain reads DTGVSQNPRHKITKRGQNVTFRCDPISEHNRLYWYRQTLGQGPEFLTYFQNEAQLEKSRLLSDRFSAERPKGSFSTLEIQRTEQGDSAMYLCASSTRQGASSYEQYFGPGTRLTVT.